The 18 T cell receptor beta chains below were found in one sample sequenced in a study of T cells in localized non-small cell lung cancer. Method: immunoSEQ multiplex PCR; TCRdb's copy keeps in-frame clones and lacks some. In the table there are roughly 15,000 clones, around 85% of which are singletons. Sequencing was performed on peripheral blood, taken before any cancer treatment. The receptors here all came from a woman between 35 and 75 years old with stage I lung adenocarcinoma.

V is TRBV19 and J is TRBJ1-1; 9 positions match TRBD1. Germline loops: CDR1 LNHDA, CDR2 SQIVND (reference sequence). The trim removed 5 bases at V and 3 bases at J, leaving 16 bases unmatched. The CDR3 totals 18 residues. The CDR3 region is CASSSADWGDRVYTEAFF. The CDR3 DNA is TGTGCCAGTAGTTCGGCAGACTGGGGGGACAGGGTTTACACTGAAGCTTTCTTT.

The chain has TRBV7-8 and TRBJ1-4; D ambiguous. V lost 1 base, J lost 8 bases, and 11 bases lay in between. CDR1 and CDR2 from the germline V gene are SGHVS and FQNEAQ. CDR3 length: 14 amino acids. In nucleotides, the CDR3 is TGTGCCAGCAGCTTAGGAGCCATCAAGGAAAAACTGTTTTTT. As protein: CASSLGAIKEKLFF.

The gene calls are TRBV7-2 and TRBJ2-2; D might be TRBD2 (5 bases). Trimming cost V 1 base and J 6 bases, with 6 bases left between them. Germline-derived CDR1 and CDR2 are SGHTA and FQGNSA. This CDR3 is built from 13 residues. The CDR3 is CASSLEAAGELFF. The CDR3 DNA sequence: TGTGCCAGCAGCTTAGAAGCGGCCGGGGAGCTGTTTTTT.

The chain carries TRBV7-8 and TRBJ2-1; possibly TRBD1 for D (6 bases). The V end was cut by 2 bases, the J end by 8 bases, with 19 bases between. CDR1 SGHVS and CDR2 FQNEAQ come from the germline V gene. The CDR3 sequence is 16 residues long. The DNA for the CDR3 is TGTGCCAGCAGCTTAATAGGGGGTGACGCTTCGGATGAGCAGTTCTTC. This sequence encodes CASSLIGGDASDEQFF.

This chain connects TRBV10-1 to TRBJ2-1; no clear D. The CDR3 runs 14 residues. The germline gives CDR1 WNHNN, CDR2 SYGVQD (reference sequence). V lost 2 bases and J lost 4, with 9 bases in between. CDR3 amino acids: CASSEIGLYNEQFF. CDR3 nucleotide sequence: TGCGCCAGCAGTGAGATCGGGCTTTACAATGAGCAGTTCTTC.

This clone was seen just once. This chain links TRBV7-8 with TRBJ2-2; D uncertain. The CDR3 contains 14 residues. V lost 0 bases and J lost 4, with 6 bases in between. Germline loops: CDR1 SGHVS, CDR2 FQNEAQ. Here the CDR3 reads CASSLAGITGELFF. In nucleotides, the CDR3 is TGTGCCAGCAGCTTAGCTGGGATCACCGGGGAGCTGTTTTTT.

The V call is TRBV5-1, the J call TRBJ2-1, with a possible D match to TRBD2 (5 bases). The CDR3 has 15 residues. Trimming pared 0 bases from V and 0 bases from J, leaving 7 bases between. Germline V lookup: CDR1 SGHRS, CDR2 YFSETQ. The CDR3 DNA sequence: TGCGCCAGCAGCTTGGCGGGGAACTCCTACAATGAGCAGTTCTTC. It encodes CASSLAGNSYNEQFF.

In this sample, this clone turned up once. The chain is built from TRBV7-6 and TRBJ1-5; no reliable D call. Germline V gives CDR1 SGHVS, CDR2 FNYEAQ. This CDR3 region has 16 residues. Trimming shortened V by 4 bases and J by 1 base, and 14 bases separated the two germline ends. The CDR3 DNA is TGTGCCAGCAGCTCCTCAGGCGTGCCCAGCAATCAGCCCCAGCATTTT. Its translation is CASSSSGVPSNQPQHF.

About this clone: The same CDR3 also results from other DNA sequences found in this sample. The gene calls are TRBV6-5 and TRBJ2-5; D is perhaps TRBD2 (6 bases). The CDR3 has 13 amino acids. Germline V gene sequence: CDR1 MNHEY, CDR2 SVGAGI. V gave up 5 bases and J gave up 5 bases, with 12 bases separating them. In DNA, the CDR3 is TGTGCCAGCAGTCGAACTCGGGGGGAGACCCAGTACTTC. This sequence encodes CASSRTRGETQYF.

V is TRBV9 and J is TRBJ1-4; 7 bases match TRBD1. J was trimmed by 3 bases and V by 3 bases; bases with no gene match: 8. Per germline, CDR1 SGDLS and CDR2 YYNGEE. This CDR3 region has 16 residues. In nucleotides, the CDR3 is TGTGCCAGCAGCGCCAACCCCGGGACAGCTAATGAAAAACTGTTTTTT. This translates into CASSANPGTANEKLFF.

The genes are TRBV7-2 and TRBJ1-3, with D uncertain. The CDR3 covers 13 residues. Germline CDR1 SGHTA, CDR2 FQGNSA. Trimming stripped 4 bases from V and 10 bases from J, with 14 bases between. The CDR3 DNA reads TGTGCCAGCAGCTCCCACAGCGACGGAACCATATATTTT. Translated, it gives CASSSHSDGTIYF.

The chain carries TRBV28 and TRBJ2-3; D not certain. From germline, CDR1 is MDHEN and CDR2 SYDVKM. Trimming took 7 bases from V and 4 from J, leaving 0 bases between them. This CDR3 region has 9 residues. Here the CDR3 reads CASTDTQYF. CDR3 bases: TGTGCCAGCACAGATACGCAGTATTTT.

The chain has TRBV6-5 and TRBJ2-5, with D unresolved. The V gene lost 2 bases and the J gene lost 5 bases, with 9 bases spanning the gap. The CDR3 is made up of 13 amino acids. Germline assignment: CDR1 MNHEY and CDR2 SVGAGI. CDR3 sequence (DNA): TGTGCCAGCAGTTACCGCGTCCGGGAGACCCAGTACTTC. This translates into CASSYRVRETQYF.

This clone was seen just once. The rearrangement uses TRBV27 and TRBJ1-3; 9 nucleotides align to TRBD1. This CDR3 has 16 amino acids. Trimming removed 5 bases from V and 4 bases from J; junction bases left unmatched: 9. The germline gives CDR1 MNHEY, CDR2 SMNVEV (reference sequence). The DNA for the CDR3 is TGTGCCAGCAGTCCCTACAATGGACAGGGGGGAAACACCATATATTTT. This translates into CASSPYNGQGGNTIYF.

The genes are TRBV18 and TRBJ2-1; TRBD2 matches 8 bases. V was pared by 3 bases and J by 2 bases, with 9 bases of the junction left unmatched. The germline gives CDR1 KGHSH, CDR2 LQKENI. The CDR3 is 17 amino acids. The CDR3 DNA is TGTGCCAGCTCACCCTACGGGGTAGCGGGGCCCTACAATGAGCAGTTCTTC. Its translation is CASSPYGVAGPYNEQFF.

The chain combines TRBV5-8 with TRBJ2-7; the D gene is possibly TRBD1 (6 bases). This CDR3 is built from 14 residues. Looked up from germline, CDR1 is SGHTS and CDR2 is YDEGEE. Trimming removed 2 bases at V and 2 bases at J, with 11 bases between. The CDR3 reads CASSFPGQTYEQYF. CDR3 in DNA: TGTGCCAGCAGCTTCCCGGGACAAACCTACGAGCAGTACTTC.

This chain links TRBV5-6 with TRBJ2-3, with 12 bases that match TRBD2. J was trimmed by 6 bases and V by 3 bases; bases with no gene match: 11. This CDR3 region has 17 residues. Germline CDR1 SGHDT, CDR2 YYEEEE. This CDR3 is CASSSPILAGGGDTQYF. Written as DNA, the CDR3 is TGTGCCAGCAGCTCACCGATACTAGCGGGGGGCGGGGATACGCAGTATTTT.

The chain links TRBV7-9 to TRBJ1-1; 8 bases are shared with TRBD1. The junction had 5 bases not matched to a gene; V was cut back by 5 bases and J by 3 bases. The CDR3 sequence is 14 residues long. From germline, CDR1 is SEHNR and CDR2 FQNEAQ (reference sequence). The CDR3 DNA is TGTGCCAGCAGCGAAGGACAGGGTCACACTGAAGCTTTCTTT. Translated: CASSEGQGHTEAFF.